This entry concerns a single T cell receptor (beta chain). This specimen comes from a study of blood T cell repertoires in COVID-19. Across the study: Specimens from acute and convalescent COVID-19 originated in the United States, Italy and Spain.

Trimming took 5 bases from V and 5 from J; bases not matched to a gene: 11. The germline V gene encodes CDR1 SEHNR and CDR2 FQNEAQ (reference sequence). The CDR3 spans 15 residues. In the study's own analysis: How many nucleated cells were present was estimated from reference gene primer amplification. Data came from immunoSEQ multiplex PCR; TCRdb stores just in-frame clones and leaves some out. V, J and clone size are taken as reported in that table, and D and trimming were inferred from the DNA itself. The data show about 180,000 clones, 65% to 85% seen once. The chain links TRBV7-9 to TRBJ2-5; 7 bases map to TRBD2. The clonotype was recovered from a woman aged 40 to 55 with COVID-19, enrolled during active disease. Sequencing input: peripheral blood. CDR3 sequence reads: CASSPPAGRVETQYF. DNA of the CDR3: TGTGCCAGCAGCCCACCAGCGGGGCGGGTTGAGACCCAGTACTTC. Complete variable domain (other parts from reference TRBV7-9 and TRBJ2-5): DTGVSQNPRHKITKRGQNVTFRCDPISEHNRLYWYRQTLGQGPEFLTYFQNEAQLEKSRLLSDRFSAERPKGSFSTLEIQRTEQGDSAMYLCASSPPAGRVETQYFGPGTRLLVL.